This T cell receptor beta chain emerged from a study of vaccination and CD4 T cells after COVID-19. An Oncomine TCR Beta short-read assay was used to sequence the DNA from cultured CD4+ T cells. TCRdb re-analysed the PCR reads in MiXCR, keeping a single row per CDR3 protein. The sample yields about 20,000 distinct CDR3 sequences, roughly 70% seen once. CDR3 length equals 13 residues. Germline loops: CDR1 DFQATT, CDR2 SNEGSKA (reference sequence). V gave up 0 bases and J gave up 9 bases, with 12 bases separating them. Treatment denoted: approximately 11-day PBMC culture with coronavirus spike peptide pools or control peptides (ViraFEST assay). A remark on this clonotype: Its specificity is unknown.

The receptor was derived from a human donor who had recovered from COVID-19. The chain has TRBV20-1 and TRBJ2-1, with D possibly being TRBD2 (6 bases). Sequencing used CD4+ T cells from blood, cultured in vitro. The CDR3 DNA sequence: TGCAGTGCTAGAGATCTAGTGGGGGGTGAGCAGTTCTTC. It codes for CSARDLVGGEQFF.